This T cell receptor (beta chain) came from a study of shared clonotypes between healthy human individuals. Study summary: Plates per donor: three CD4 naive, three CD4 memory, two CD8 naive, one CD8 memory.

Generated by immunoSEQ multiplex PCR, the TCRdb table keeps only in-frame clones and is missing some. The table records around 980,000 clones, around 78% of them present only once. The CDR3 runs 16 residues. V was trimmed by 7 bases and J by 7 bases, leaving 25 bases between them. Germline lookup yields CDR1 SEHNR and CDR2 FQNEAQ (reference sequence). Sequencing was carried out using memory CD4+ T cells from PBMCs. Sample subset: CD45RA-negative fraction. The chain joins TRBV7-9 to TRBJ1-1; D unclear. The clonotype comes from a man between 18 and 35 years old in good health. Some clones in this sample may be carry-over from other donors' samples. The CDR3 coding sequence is TGTGCCAGCATTAAATCGGGGAACCTCTTATATGGTGAAGCTTTCTTT. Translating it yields CASIKSGNLLYGEAFF.